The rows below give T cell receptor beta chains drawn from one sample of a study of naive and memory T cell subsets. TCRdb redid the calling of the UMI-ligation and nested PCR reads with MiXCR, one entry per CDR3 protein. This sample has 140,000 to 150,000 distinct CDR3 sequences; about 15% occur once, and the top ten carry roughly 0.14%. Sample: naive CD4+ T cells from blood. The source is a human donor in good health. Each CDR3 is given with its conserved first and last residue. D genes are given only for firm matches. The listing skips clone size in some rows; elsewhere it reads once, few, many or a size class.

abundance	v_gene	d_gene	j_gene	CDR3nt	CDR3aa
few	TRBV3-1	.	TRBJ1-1	TGTGCCAGCAGCCAAGATAGAGCCACTGAAGCTTTCTTT	CASSQDRATEAFF
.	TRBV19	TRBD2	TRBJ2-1	TGTGCCAGTAGAAGTTCTAGCGGGAGGTCCTACAATGAGCAGTTCTTC	CASRSSSGRSYNEQFF
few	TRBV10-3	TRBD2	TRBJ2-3	TGTGCCATCAGTGAAGGGCTAGCGGGAGGGCATCTTGTCCAAGATACGCAGTATTTT	CAISEGLAGGHLVQDTQYF
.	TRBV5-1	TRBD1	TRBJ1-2	TGCGCCAGCAGCTTGACTGGGGACAGCAAACTTAACTATGGCTACACCTTC	CASSLTGDSKLNYGYTF
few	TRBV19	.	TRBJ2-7	TGTGCCAGTAGTGGCCGGGGGACTGCCAGCTCCTACGAGCAGTACTTC	CASSGRGTASSYEQYF
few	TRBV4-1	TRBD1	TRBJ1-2	TGCGCCAGCGCACAAGGAATAAGACAGGGGGCTAACTATGGCTACACCTTC	CASAQGIRQGANYGYTF
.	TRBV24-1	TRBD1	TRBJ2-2	TGTGCCACCAGTGATCCGGACAGGGGCACCGGGGAGCTGTTTTTT	CATSDPDRGTGELFF
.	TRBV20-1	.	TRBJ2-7	TGCAGTGCTGCCCAGAGCGGGACAATCTACGAGCAGTACTTC	CSAAQSGTIYEQYF
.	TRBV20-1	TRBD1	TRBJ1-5	TGCAGTGCTAAAGGACAGGGGGCAGGGCAGCCCCAGCATTTT	CSAKGQGAGQPQHF
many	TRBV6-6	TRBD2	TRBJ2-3	TGTGCCAGCAGTTCGACTAGCGGGAGGGGGGCAGATACGCAGTATTTT	CASSSTSGRGADTQYF
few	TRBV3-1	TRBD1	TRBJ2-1	TGTGCCAGCAGCTACAGGGGGAATGAGCAGTTCTTC	CASSYRGNEQFF
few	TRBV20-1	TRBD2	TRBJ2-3	TGCAGTGCTCGACTAGCGGGAAAACGAGATACGCAGTATTTT	CSARLAGKRDTQYF
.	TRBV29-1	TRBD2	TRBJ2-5	TGCAGCGTCGCCAGGACTAGCGGACAAGAGACCCAGTACTTC	CSVARTSGQETQYF
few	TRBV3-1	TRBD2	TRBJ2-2	TGTGCCAGCAGCCGACTAGCGGGAGGGCACACCGGGGAGCTGTTTTTT	CASSRLAGGHTGELFF
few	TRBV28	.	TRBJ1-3	TGTGCCAGCAGCAACGCGCACACCGACACCATATATTTT	CASSNAHTDTIYF
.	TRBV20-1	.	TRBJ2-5	TGCAGTGCTAGAGTTGACTACCTTGCCCAGTACTTC	CSARVDYLAQYF
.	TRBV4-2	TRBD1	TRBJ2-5	TGTGCCAGCAGCCAGACGACAGGGAACCCCCAAGAGACCCAGTACTTC	CASSQTTGNPQETQYF
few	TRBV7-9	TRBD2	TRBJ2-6	TGTGCCAGCAGCTTAGCTTCTAGCGGGAGAGGTTTTGGGGCCAACGTCCTGACTTTC	CASSLASSGRGFGANVLTF
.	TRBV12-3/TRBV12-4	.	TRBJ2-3	TGTGCCAGCAGGGGCTCTACTAGCACAGATACGCAGTATTTT	CASRGSTSTDTQYF
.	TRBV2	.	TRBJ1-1	TGTGCCAGCATTCAGGGGAACACTGAAGCTTTCTTT	CASIQGNTEAFF
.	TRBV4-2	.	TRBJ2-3	TGTGCCAGCAGCCCCCCCCTCGGGGAGAGATCCGATACGCAGTATTTT	CASSPPLGERSDTQYF
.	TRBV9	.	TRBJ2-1	TGTGCCAGCAGCGCCAGCGGAACAGGCCTCAATGAGCAGTTCTTC	CASSASGTGLNEQFF
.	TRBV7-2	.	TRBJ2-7	TGTGCCAGCAGCCTATCCCCCGGTCGTACCTACGAGCAGTACTTC	CASSLSPGRTYEQYF
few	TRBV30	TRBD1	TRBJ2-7	TGTGCCTGGGGGACAGGCGAATACGAGCAGTACTTC	CAWGTGEYEQYF
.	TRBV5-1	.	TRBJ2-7	TGCGCCAGCAGCTTGGTATCGGGTTTTCTCTACGAGCAGTACTTC	CASSLVSGFLYEQYF
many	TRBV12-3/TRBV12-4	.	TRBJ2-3	TGTGCCAGCAGTTGGGGGGCGAGCGGCACAGATACGCAGTATTTT	CASSWGASGTDTQYF
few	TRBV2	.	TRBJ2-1	TGTGCCAGCAGTGCCTTTAGCAATGAGCAGTTCTTC	CASSAFSNEQFF
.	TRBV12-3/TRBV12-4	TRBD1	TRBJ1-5	TGTGCCAGCAGTCTACAGGGGTTAAATCAGCCCCAGCATTTT	CASSLQGLNQPQHF
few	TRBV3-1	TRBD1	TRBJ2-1	TGTGCCAGCAGCCAAGATGAAGGGGGCAGGACGAATGAGCAGTTCTTC	CASSQDEGGRTNEQFF
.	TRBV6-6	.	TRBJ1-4	TGTGCCAGCAGTTACTCCGGGACGGGGGGCAGAAAACTGTTTTTT	CASSYSGTGGRKLFF
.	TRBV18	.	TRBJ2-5	TGTGCCAGCTCACAGATTAAGACCGCGACAGGAGAGACCCAGTACTTC	CASSQIKTATGETQYF
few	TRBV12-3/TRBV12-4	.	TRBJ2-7	TGTGCGTCCCAAGGCAGGCTCGCCTACGAGCAGTACTTC	CASQGRLAYEQYF
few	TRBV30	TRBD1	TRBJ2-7	TGTGCCTGGAGTACGGACAGGGGCGTCGAGCAGTACTTC	CAWSTDRGVEQYF
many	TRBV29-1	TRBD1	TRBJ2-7	TGCAGCGTTGCCAACGGGCCAGGGGGAACCTACGAGCAGTACTTC	CSVANGPGGTYEQYF
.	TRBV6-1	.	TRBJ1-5	TGTGCCAGCAGCGGCCACGGAACGACAGGTGAGAATCAGCCCCAGCATTTT	CASSGHGTTGENQPQHF
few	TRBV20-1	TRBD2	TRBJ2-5	TGCAGTGCTATTTTGACTAGCGGGACGGAGACCCAGTACTTC	CSAILTSGTETQYF
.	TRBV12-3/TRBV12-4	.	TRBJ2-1	TGTGCCAGCAGTTTGGGGGGCCCCTACAATGAGCAGTTCTTC	CASSLGGPYNEQFF
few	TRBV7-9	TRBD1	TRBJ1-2	TGTGCCAGCAGCTTCGGACAGGGGGCTGGCTATGGCTACACCTTC	CASSFGQGAGYGYTF
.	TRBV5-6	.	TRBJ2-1	TGTGCCAGCAGCTTGTCCGGCCCCCCCTACAATGAGCAGTTCTTC	CASSLSGPPYNEQFF
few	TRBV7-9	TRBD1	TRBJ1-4	TGTGCCAGCAGCACGGGGACAGGGGATGAAAAACTGTTTTTT	CASSTGTGDEKLFF
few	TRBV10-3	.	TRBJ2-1	TGTGCCATCAGTGAGTCGGTACCAGGGTCTTCAGGTGAGCAGTTCTTC	CAISESVPGSSGEQFF
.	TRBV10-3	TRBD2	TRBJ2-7	TGTGCCATCAGTGAGTTGACTAGCGGGAGGGCCAACGAGCAGTACTTC	CAISELTSGRANEQYF
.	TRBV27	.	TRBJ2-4	TGTGCCAGCAGCCAACGGGACACCATACGAAACATTCAGTACTTC	CASSQRDTIRNIQYF
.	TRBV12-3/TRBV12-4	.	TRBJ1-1	TGTGCCAGCAGTTTACGGTCAGGTTTTGCTTTCTTT	CASSLRSGFAFF